Below are 8 T cell receptor beta chains sequenced from a single sample in a study of CD8 T cells in ankylosing spondylitis. Study-level findings and limits: It appeared that ankylosing spondylitis blood was characterized by a TCR beta motif of eight highly homologous variants.

These receptors have no known antigen. TCRdb re-called the 5' RACE reads with MiXCR, one entry per CDR3 protein. The top ten hold roughly a sixth of the sample, which has 390,000 or so distinct CDR3 sequences, approximately 20% seen once. Sequencing input: blood, either unsorted or a sorted T cell fraction (not recorded which). Receptors were obtained from a male donor with ankylosing spondylitis.

V usage is TRBV19 and J usage is TRBJ2-2; D uncertain. The CDR3 runs 14 residues. Trimming removed 7 bases at V and 0 bases at J, with 9 bases between. Germline loops: CDR1 LNHDA, CDR2 SQIVND (reference sequence). CDR3 sequence (DNA): TGTGCCAGTATCCCCAGAACGAACACCGGGGAGCTGTTTTTT. This gives the protein CASIPRTNTGELFF.

V gene TRBV25-1 combines with J gene TRBJ2-2; D remains ambiguous. Between the trimmed V and J ends, which lost 3 bases and 0 bases, there was a span of 11 bases. The CDR3 totals 16 residues. Germline V lookup: CDR1 MGHDK, CDR2 SYGVNS. CDR3 sequence (DNA): TGTGCCAGCAGTGAGGCCGTCCCCTCGAACACCGGGGAGCTGTTTTTT. This sequence encodes CASSEAVPSNTGELFF.

The J gene is TRBJ1-2, the V gene TRBV20-1; possible D gene TRBD1, 6 bases. CDR1 is DFQATT, CDR2 SNEGSKA, per germline (reference sequence). The CDR3 consists of 13 residues. Trimming took 6 bases from V and 4 from J, leaving 15 bases between them. In DNA form, the CDR3 reads TGCAGTGCCAATACAGGGTTCCTCTATGGCTACACCTTC. Translating it yields CSANTGFLYGYTF.

V is TRBV6-2 or TRBV6-3 and J is TRBJ2-7, with D unclear. Deletions cut 3 bases from V and 2 bases from J, with 11 bases between. Looked up from germline, CDR1 is MNHEY and CDR2 is SVGEGT. The CDR3 loop spans 14 amino acids. The CDR3 nucleotides are TGTGCCAGCAGTTATACAGCTTTAGCCTACGAGCAGTACTTC. Translation: CASSYTALAYEQYF.

The table lists this clonotype with a few counts. The chain combines TRBV29-1 with TRBJ2-1; D remains ambiguous. The CDR3 length is 15 residues. V dropped 3 bases and J dropped 1 base, with 13 bases sitting between them. CDR1 SQVTM and CDR2 ANQGSEA come from the germline V gene. As DNA, the CDR3 is TGCAGCGTTGATTCGGGTAGGAGTTCCTACAATGAGCAGTTCTTC. It specifies CSVDSGRSSYNEQFF.

The sample holds a few counts of this clonotype. The rearrangement links TRBV29-1 to TRBJ2-5; 8 bases align to TRBD2. The CDR3 has 13 residues. The germline V gene encodes CDR1 SQVTM and CDR2 ANQGSEA. The V and J ends lost 4 bases and 3 bases, in that order; junction bases with no gene match: 4. The CDR3 reads CSVGQLAEETQYF. For the CDR3, the DNA is TGCAGCGTTGGACAACTAGCGGAAGAGACCCAGTACTTC.

This clonotype was recorded at least ten times. The CDR3 nucleotides read TGCAGCGTTGTGGTTCCAGGACAGGCCTCCTACGAGCAGTACTTC. The encoded protein is CSVVVPGQASYEQYF. The rearrangement uses TRBV29-1 and TRBJ2-7; 7 positions match TRBD1. V lost 4 bases and J lost 0; bases outside the gene matches: 9. Germline V lookup: CDR1 SQVTM, CDR2 ANQGSEA. This CDR3 has 15 amino acids.

This clonotype occurred a few times. The rearrangement links TRBV28 to TRBJ1-5; no firm D call. Germline V gene lookup returns CDR1 MDHEN and CDR2 SYDVKM. The CDR3 covers 12 residues. V lost 2 bases to trimming and J lost 3 bases, with 2 bases between them. This chain's CDR3 is CASSLINQPQHF. The CDR3 nucleotides read TGTGCCAGCAGTTTAATCAATCAGCCCCAGCATTTT. The full variable domain, with the rest looked up from reference TRBV28 and TRBJ1-5, is DVKVTQSSRYLVKRTGEKVFLECVQDMDHENMFWYRQDPGLGLRLIYFSYDVKMKEKGDIPEGYSVSREKKERFSLILESASTNQTSMYLCASSLINQPQHFGDGTRLSIL.